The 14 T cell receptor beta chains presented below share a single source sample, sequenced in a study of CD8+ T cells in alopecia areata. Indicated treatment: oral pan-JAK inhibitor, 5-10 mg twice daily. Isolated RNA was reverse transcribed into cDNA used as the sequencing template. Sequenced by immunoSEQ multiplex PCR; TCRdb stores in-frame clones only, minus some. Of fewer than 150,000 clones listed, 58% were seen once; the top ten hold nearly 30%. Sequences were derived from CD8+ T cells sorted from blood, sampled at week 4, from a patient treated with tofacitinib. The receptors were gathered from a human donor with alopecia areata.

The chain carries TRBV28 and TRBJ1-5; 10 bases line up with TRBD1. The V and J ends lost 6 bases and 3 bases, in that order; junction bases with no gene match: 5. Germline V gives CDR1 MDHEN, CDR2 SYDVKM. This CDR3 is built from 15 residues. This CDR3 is CASSPGTGVNQPQHF. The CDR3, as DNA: TGTGCCAGCAGCCCGGGGACAGGGGTCAATCAGCCCCAGCATTTT.

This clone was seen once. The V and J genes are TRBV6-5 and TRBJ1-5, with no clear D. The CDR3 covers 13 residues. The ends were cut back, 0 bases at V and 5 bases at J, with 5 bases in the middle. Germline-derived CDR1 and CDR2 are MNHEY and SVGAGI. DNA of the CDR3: TGTGCCAGCAGTTACTCGCGTGATCAGCCCCAGCATTTT. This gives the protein CASSYSRDQPQHF.

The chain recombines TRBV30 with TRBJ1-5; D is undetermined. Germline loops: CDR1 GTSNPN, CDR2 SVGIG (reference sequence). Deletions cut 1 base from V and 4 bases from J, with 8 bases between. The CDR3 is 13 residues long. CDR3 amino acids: CAWSATGNQPQHF. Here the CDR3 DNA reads TGTGCCTGGAGTGCGACGGGGAATCAGCCCCAGCATTTT.

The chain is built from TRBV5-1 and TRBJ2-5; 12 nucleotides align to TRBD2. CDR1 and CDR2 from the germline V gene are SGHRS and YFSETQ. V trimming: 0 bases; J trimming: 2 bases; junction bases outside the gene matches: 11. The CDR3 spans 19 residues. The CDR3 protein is CASSLGARLAGAVQETQYF. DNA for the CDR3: TGCGCCAGCAGCTTGGGGGCGCGACTAGCGGGGGCCGTGCAAGAGACCCAGTACTTC.

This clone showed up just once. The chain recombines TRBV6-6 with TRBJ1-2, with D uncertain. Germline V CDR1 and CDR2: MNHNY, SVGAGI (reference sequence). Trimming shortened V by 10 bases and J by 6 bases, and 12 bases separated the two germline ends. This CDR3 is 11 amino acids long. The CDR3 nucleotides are TGTGCCATAAAGGGTGTGGATGGCTACACCTTC. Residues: CAIKGVDGYTF.

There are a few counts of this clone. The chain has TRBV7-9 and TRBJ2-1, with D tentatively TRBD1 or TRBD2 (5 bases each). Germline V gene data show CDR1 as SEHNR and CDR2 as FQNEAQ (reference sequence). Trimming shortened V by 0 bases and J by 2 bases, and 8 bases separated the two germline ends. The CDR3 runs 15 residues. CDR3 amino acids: CASSLAGAAYNEQFF. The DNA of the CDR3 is TGTGCCAGCAGCTTAGCCGGGGCCGCCTACAATGAGCAGTTCTTC.

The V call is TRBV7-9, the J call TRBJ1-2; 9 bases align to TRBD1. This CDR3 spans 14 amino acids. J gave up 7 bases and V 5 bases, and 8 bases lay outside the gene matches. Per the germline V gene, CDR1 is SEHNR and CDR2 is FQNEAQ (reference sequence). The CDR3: CASSPGQGLGGYTF. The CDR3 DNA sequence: TGTGCCAGCAGCCCAGGACAGGGGCTGGGTGGCTACACCTTC.

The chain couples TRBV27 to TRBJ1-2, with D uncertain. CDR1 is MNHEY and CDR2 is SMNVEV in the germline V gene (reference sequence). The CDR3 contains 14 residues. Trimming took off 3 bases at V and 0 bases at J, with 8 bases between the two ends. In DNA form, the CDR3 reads TGTGCCAGCAGTTTGGGCATTCCTAACTATGGCTACACCTTC. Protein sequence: CASSLGIPNYGYTF.

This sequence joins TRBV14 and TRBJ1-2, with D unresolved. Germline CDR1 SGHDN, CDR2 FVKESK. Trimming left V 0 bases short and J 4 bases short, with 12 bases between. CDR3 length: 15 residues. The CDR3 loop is CASSQDPAISYGYTF. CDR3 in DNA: TGTGCCAGCAGCCAAGATCCGGCGATTTCCTATGGCTACACCTTC.

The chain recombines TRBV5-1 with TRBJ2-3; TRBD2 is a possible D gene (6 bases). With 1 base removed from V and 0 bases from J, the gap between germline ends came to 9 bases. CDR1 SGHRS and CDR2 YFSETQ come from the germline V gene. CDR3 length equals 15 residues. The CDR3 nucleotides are TGCGCCAGCAGCTTGAAGGGGACTAGCACAGATACGCAGTATTTT. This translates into CASSLKGTSTDTQYF.

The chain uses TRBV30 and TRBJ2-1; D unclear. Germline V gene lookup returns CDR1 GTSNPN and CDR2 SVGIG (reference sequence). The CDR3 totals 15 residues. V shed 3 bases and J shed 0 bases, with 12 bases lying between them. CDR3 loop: CAWSPSTSSYNEQFF. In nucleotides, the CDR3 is TGTGCCTGGAGCCCAAGCACATCCTCCTACAATGAGCAGTTCTTC.

The CDR3 loop reads CASSSTIYEQFF. DNA for the CDR3: TGTGCCAGCAGTTCTACAATCTATGAGCAGTTCTTC. This chain joins TRBV6-6 and TRBJ2-1; no firm D call. From germline, CDR1 is MNHNY and CDR2 SVGAGI (reference sequence). CDR3 length: 12 amino acids. V was shortened by 4 bases and J by 8 bases, with 9 bases between the two germline ends.

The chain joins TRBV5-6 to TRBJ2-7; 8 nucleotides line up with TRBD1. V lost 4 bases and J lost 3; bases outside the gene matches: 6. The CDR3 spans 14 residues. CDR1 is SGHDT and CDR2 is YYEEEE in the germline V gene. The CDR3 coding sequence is TGTGCCAGCAGCACCAGGACAGGGATCTACGAGCAGTACTTC. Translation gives CASSTRTGIYEQYF.

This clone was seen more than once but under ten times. CDR3 nucleotide sequence: TGTGCCTGGAGCCTCATTGGGGGCTACGAGCAGTACTTC. It specifies CAWSLIGGYEQYF. The chain recombines TRBV30 with TRBJ2-7; D possibly uses TRBD1 or TRBD2 (5 bases each). CDR1 and CDR2 (germline): GTSNPN, SVGIG (reference sequence). Deletions cut 3 bases from V and 3 bases from J, with 12 bases between. This CDR3 has 13 amino acids.